This T cell receptor beta chain was found in a study of blood T cells in healthy people across ages. Each donor was a healthy Caucasian individual from Russia, aged about 6 to 90. A J-beta primer mix and a sample-barcoded 5' primer were used in a second PCR of roughly 7 to 12 cycles. One entry per CDR3 protein results from TCRdb running MiXCR on the 5' RACE reads. This sample carries about a million distinct CDR3 sequences, 35% to 45% of them seen once, and the ten largest clones take about an eighth. CDR1 and CDR2 (germline): LNHNV, YYDKDF (reference sequence). Trimming took 0 bases from V and 0 from J, leaving 11 bases between them. The CDR3 covers 16 residues.

Sample: blood. The chain uses TRBV15 and TRBJ2-5; D ambiguous. The TCR comes from a man aged 18 to 30 in good health. CDR3 in DNA: TGTGCCACCAGCAGAGAGATTACAGTAAACCAAGAGACCCAGTACTTC. Encoded protein: CATSREITVNQETQYF.